Below, 15 T cell receptor beta chains from the same sample are listed, as sequenced in a study of cytomegalovirus exposure and HLA in healthy donors. The PCR used 60 Vbeta and 13 Jbeta primers. Using immunoSEQ multiplex PCR, the repertoire was profiled, and TCRdb retains in-frame clones only, with some absent. Of about 140,000 clones listed, over 65% are singletons. What was sequenced was PBMCs. The receptors derive from a female donor in good health and CMV-seronegative.

The rearrangement links TRBV18 to TRBJ2-4; the match to TRBD2 covers 7 bases. This CDR3 region has 13 residues. Trimming cost V 5 bases and J 10 bases; bases outside gene matches: 8. CDR1 is KGHSH, CDR2 LQKENI, per germline. The CDR3 region is CASSTDPGGIQYF. The CDR3, as DNA: TGTGCCAGCTCAACGGACCCCGGGGGGATTCAGTACTTC.

The V and J genes are TRBV10-3 and TRBJ2-1, with 10 bases matching TRBD2. CDR1 is ENHRY and CDR2 is SYGVKD in the germline V gene. The ends lost 3 bases at V and 6 bases at J; junction bases unmatched: 11. The CDR3 covers 17 residues. This CDR3 reads CAISESTSGTRGNEQFF. The DNA for the CDR3 is TGTGCCATCAGTGAAAGCACTAGCGGGACCAGGGGCAATGAGCAGTTCTTC.

The rearrangement uses TRBV6-1 and TRBJ1-6, with TRBD1 matching over 10 bases. The CDR3 is made up of 20 amino acids. The J segment lost 0 bases and the V segment lost 1 base, leaving 9 bases of the junction unmatched. From germline, CDR1 is MNHNS and CDR2 SASEGT. The CDR3 sequence is CASSEVPGQGPFSYNSPLHF. The CDR3 DNA reads TGTGCCAGCAGTGAAGTCCCGGGACAGGGGCCTTTCTCCTATAATTCACCCCTCCACTTT.

This chain connects TRBV5-1 to TRBJ1-2, with TRBD1 matching 8 bases. CDR1 and CDR2 (germline): SGHRS, YFSETQ. The CDR3 runs to 16 residues. Germline trimming cut 4 bases from V and 4 bases from J; bases unmatched to any gene: 12. CDR3 protein: CASSKDRAIRGYGYTF. CDR3 DNA sequence: TGCGCCAGCAGCAAGGACAGGGCCATCCGGGGCTATGGCTACACCTTC.

This clone was detected only once. This chain links TRBV4-1 with TRBJ2-7; TRBD2 agrees at 11 bases. Losses at the gene ends were 2 bases for V and 4 bases for J; bases not matched to a gene: 4. Germline-derived CDR1 and CDR2 are MGHRA and YSYEKL. There are 15 residues in the CDR3. CDR3 DNA sequence: TGCGCCAGCAGCCAACCGACTAGCGGGGTGTACGAGCAGTACTTC. Its translation is CASSQPTSGVYEQYF.

The CDR3 protein is CASSPDRGGSPLHF. The DNA of the CDR3 is TGCGCCAGCAGCCCGGACAGGGGGGGATCACCCCTCCACTTT. The gene calls are TRBV5-1 and TRBJ1-6; 10 bases are a match to TRBD1. Trimming at V came to 4 bases and at J to 10 bases, leaving 5 bases not matched to a gene. The CDR3 is 14 amino acids. CDR1 and CDR2 from the germline V gene are SGHRS and YFSETQ.

The rearrangement links TRBV27 to TRBJ2-7; maybe TRBD2 (5 bases). There are 13 residues in the CDR3. The V end was cut by 3 bases, the J end by 5 bases, with 11 bases between. CDR1 is MNHEY and CDR2 is SMNVEV in the germline V gene (reference sequence). The CDR3 spells CASSFERGNEQYF. The CDR3 DNA sequence: TGTGCCAGCAGTTTCGAGAGAGGGAACGAGCAGTACTTC.

This clone has only a few counts. J is TRBJ2-1 and V is TRBV19; 10 bases are a match to TRBD1. The CDR3 runs to 18 residues. Germline values: CDR1 LNHDA, CDR2 SQIVND (reference sequence). After removal of 4 bases from V and 0 bases from J, the junction contained 9 bases not matched to a gene. The CDR3 nucleotides are TGTGCCAGTAGTAGGGACAGGGGTTCTCTTAGCTCCTACAATGAGCAGTTCTTC. As protein: CASSRDRGSLSSYNEQFF. Variable domain in full (rest from reference TRBV19 and TRBJ2-1): DGGITQSPKYLFRKEGQNVTLSCEQNLNHDAMYWYRQDPGQGLRLIYYSQIVNDFQKGDIAEGYSVSREKKESFPLTVTSAQKNPTAFYLCASSRDRGSLSSYNEQFFGPGTRLTVL.

This clone appeared many times. The V call is TRBV6-1, the J call TRBJ2-7; D may be TRBD1 (6 bases). Between the trimmed V and J ends, which lost 6 bases and 3 bases, there was a span of 12 bases. CDR3 size: 13 residues. Germline CDR1 is MNHNS and CDR2 is SASEGT. In DNA, the CDR3 is TGTGCCAGCAGAACCACAGGGTACTACGAGCAGTACTTC. It yields the protein CASRTTGYYEQYF.

This clone was seen once. This chain joins TRBV11-2 and TRBJ2-3, with a possible D match to TRBD1 (6 bases). The germline gives CDR1 SGHAT, CDR2 FQNNGV. The CDR3 totals 16 residues. V dropped 0 bases and J dropped 2 bases, with 12 bases sitting between them. CDR3 DNA sequence: TGTGCCAGCAGCTTAGAGGGGGCGACGGACACAGATACGCAGTATTTT. Translated: CASSLEGATDTDTQYF. The entire variable domain, with the rest obtained from reference TRBV11-2 and TRBJ2-3, is as follows: EAGVAQSPRYKIIEKRQSVAFWCNPISGHATLYWYQQILGQGPKLLIQFQNNGVVDDSQLPKDRFSAERLKGVDSTLKIQPAKLEDSAVYLCASSLEGATDTDTQYFGPGTRLTVL.

This rearrangement joins TRBV28 to TRBJ1-1, with D unresolved. V dropped 4 bases and J dropped 11 bases, with 17 bases sitting between them. Looked up from germline, CDR1 is MDHEN and CDR2 is SYDVKM. The CDR3 length is 13 residues. The CDR3 nucleotides read TGTGCCAGCAGTTCCACCGGTCGCTATTGGGCTTTCTTT. It yields the protein CASSSTGRYWAFF.

The table lists this clone with a count of one. This chain joins TRBV9 and TRBJ1-2; D unclear. Between the trimmed V and J ends, which lost 3 bases and 8 bases, there was a span of 11 bases. The CDR3 has 12 residues. Germline V gene lookup returns CDR1 SGDLS and CDR2 YYNGEE. CDR3 loop: CASSDTWLGYTF. Here the CDR3 DNA reads TGTGCCAGCAGCGATACATGGTTAGGCTACACCTTC. Using reference TRBV9 and TRBJ1-2 for the parts outside the CDR3, the full variable domain is DSGVTQTPKHLITATGQRVTLRCSPRSGDLSVYWYQQSLDQGLQFLIQYYNGEERAKGNILERFSAQQFPDLHSELNLSSLELGDSALYFCASSDTWLGYTFGSGTRLTVV.

The chain is built from TRBV28 and TRBJ1-1, with 8 bases lining up with TRBD1. V dropped 1 base and J dropped 0; count of bases not matched to a gene: 7. The CDR3 sequence is 17 residues long. Germline values: CDR1 MDHEN, CDR2 SYDVKM. The DNA of the CDR3 is TGTGCCAGCAGTTTATCCGGTGACAGGGGACTGAACACTGAAGCTTTCTTT. Translated, it gives CASSLSGDRGLNTEAFF.

This chain connects TRBV4-1 to TRBJ2-2; 7 bases are a match to TRBD1. The CDR3 contains 16 residues. Looked up from germline, CDR1 is MGHRA and CDR2 is YSYEKL. The ends lost 8 bases at V and 0 bases at J; junction bases unmatched: 9. CDR3 in amino acids: CASEAHGTANTGELFF. The DNA of the CDR3 is TGCGCCAGCGAGGCACACGGGACAGCGAACACCGGGGAGCTGTTTTTT.

This sequence joins TRBV11-2 and TRBJ2-7; the D is unclear. CDR1 and CDR2 (germline): SGHAT, FQNNGV. V was shortened by 5 bases and J by 8 bases, with 13 bases between the two germline ends. The CDR3 contains 12 residues. The CDR3 here is CASSLGQEKQYF. CDR3 sequence (DNA): TGTGCCAGCAGCCTCGGTCAGGAAAAGCAGTACTTC.